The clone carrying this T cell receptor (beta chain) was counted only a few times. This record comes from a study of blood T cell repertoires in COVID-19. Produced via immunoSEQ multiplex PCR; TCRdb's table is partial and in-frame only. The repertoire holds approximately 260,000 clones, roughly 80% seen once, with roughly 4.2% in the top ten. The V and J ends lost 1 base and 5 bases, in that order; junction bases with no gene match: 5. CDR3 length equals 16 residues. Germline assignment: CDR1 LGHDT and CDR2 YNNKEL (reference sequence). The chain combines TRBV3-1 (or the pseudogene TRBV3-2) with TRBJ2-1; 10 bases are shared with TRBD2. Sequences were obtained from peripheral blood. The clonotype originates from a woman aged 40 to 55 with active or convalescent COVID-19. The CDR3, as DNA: TGTGCCAGCAGCCAAGTGCTACTAGCGGGGAACAATGAGCAGTTCTTC. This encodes CASSQVLLAGNNEQFF.